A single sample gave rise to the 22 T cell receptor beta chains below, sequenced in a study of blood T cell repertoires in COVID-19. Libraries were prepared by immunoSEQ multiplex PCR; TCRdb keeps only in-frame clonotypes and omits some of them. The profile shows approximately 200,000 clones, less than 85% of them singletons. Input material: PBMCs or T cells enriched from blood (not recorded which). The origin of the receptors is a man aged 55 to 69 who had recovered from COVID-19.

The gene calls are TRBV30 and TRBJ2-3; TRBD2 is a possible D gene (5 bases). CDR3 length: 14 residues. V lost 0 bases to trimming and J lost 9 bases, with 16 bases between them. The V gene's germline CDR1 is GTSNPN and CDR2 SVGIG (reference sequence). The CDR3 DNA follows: TGTGCCTGGAGTGTAATGGGTACACGAGGGACGCAGTATTTT. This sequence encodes CAWSVMGTRGTQYF.

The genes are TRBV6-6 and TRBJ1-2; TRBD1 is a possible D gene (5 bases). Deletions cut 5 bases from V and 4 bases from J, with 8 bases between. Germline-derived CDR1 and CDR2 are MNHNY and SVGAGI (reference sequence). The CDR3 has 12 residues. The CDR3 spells CASSPTVYGYTF. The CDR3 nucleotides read TGTGCCAGCAGTCCGACAGTCTATGGCTACACCTTC.

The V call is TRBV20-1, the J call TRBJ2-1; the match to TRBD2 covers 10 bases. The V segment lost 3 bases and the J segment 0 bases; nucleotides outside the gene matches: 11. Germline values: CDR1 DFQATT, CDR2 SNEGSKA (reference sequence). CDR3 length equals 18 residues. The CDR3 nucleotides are TGCAGTGCTAGTGGGTCTAGCGGGGGCCCAAGCTCCTACAATGAGCAGTTCTTC. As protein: CSASGSSGGPSSYNEQFF.

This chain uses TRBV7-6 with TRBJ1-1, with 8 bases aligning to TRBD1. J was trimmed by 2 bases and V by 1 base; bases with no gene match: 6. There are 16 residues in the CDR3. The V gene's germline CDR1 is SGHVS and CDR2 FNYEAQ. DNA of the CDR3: TGTGCCAGCAGCTTAGGGCCCAGGGGGCAAAACACTGAAGCTTTCTTT. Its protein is CASSLGPRGQNTEAFF.

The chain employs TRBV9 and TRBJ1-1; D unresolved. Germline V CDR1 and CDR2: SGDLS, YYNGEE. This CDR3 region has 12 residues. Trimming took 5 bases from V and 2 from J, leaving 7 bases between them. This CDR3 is CASSKPNTEAFF. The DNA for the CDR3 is TGTGCCAGCAGTAAGCCCAACACTGAAGCTTTCTTT.

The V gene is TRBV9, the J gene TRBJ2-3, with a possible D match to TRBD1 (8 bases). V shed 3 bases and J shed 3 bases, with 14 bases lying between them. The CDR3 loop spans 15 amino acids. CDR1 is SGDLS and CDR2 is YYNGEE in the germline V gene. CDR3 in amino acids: CASSALQGGTDTQYF. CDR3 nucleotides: TGTGCCAGCAGCGCCCTACAGGGGGGGACAGATACGCAGTATTTT.

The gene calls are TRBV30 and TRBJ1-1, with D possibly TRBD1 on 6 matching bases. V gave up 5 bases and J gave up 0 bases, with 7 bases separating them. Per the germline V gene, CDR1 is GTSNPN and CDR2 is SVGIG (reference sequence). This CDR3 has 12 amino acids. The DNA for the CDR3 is TGTGCCTGGGGACAGTTGAACACTGAAGCTTTCTTT. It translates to CAWGQLNTEAFF. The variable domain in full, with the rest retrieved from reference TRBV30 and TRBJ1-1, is SQTIHQWPATLVQPVGSPLSLECTVEGTSNPNLYWYRQAAGRGLQLLFYSVGIGQISSEVPQNLSASRPQDRQFILSSKKLLLSDSGFYLCAWGQLNTEAFFGQGTRLTVV.

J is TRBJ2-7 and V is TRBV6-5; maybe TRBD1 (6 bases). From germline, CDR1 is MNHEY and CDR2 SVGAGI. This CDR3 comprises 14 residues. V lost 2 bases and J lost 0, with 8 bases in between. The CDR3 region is CASSYNRASYEQYF. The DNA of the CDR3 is TGTGCCAGCAGTTACAACAGGGCCTCCTACGAGCAGTACTTC.

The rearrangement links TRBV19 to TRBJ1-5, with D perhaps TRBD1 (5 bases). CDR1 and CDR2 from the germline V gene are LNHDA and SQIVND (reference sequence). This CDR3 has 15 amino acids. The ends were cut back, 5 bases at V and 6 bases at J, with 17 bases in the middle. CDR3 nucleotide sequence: TGTGCCAGTAGTGAGTCGGGGGGTTTGCTTCAGCCCCAGCATTTT. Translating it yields CASSESGGLLQPQHF. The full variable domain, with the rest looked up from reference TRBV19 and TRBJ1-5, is DGGITQSPKYLFRKEGQNVTLSCEQNLNHDAMYWYRQDPGQGLRLIYYSQIVNDFQKGDIAEGYSVSREKKESFPLTVTSAQKNPTAFYLCASSESGGLLQPQHFGDGTRLSIL.

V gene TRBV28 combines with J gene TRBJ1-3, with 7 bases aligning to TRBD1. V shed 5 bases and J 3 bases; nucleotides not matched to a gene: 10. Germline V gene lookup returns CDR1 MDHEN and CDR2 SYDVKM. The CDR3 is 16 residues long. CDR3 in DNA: TGTGCCAGCAGTCCCACAAAAGGGACAGTTGGAAACACCATATATTTT. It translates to CASSPTKGTVGNTIYF.

The chain's CDR3 is CASSQPTDSLKSPLHF. The CDR3 DNA reads TGTGCCAGCAGCCAACCGACCGACAGCCTAAAATCACCCCTCCACTTT. The chain recombines TRBV4-2 with TRBJ1-6; tentatively, D is TRBD1 (5 bases). Per germline, CDR1 LGHNA and CDR2 YNFKEQ. The CDR3 loop spans 16 amino acids. Trimming removed 2 bases at V and 10 bases at J, with 18 bases between.

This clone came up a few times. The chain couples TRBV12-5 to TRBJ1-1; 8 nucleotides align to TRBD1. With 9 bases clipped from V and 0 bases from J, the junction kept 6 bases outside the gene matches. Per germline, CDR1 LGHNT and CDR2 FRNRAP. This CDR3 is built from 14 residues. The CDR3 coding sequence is TGTGCTAGCACAAGGACAGGGTTGAACACTGAAGCTTTCTTT. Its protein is CASTRTGLNTEAFF.

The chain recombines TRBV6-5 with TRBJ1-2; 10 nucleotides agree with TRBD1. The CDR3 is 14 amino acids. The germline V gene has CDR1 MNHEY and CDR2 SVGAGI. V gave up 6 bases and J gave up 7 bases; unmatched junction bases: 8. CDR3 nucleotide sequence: TGTGCCAGCAGGATAGCGACAGGGGGCCTTGGCTACACCTTC. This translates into CASRIATGGLGYTF.

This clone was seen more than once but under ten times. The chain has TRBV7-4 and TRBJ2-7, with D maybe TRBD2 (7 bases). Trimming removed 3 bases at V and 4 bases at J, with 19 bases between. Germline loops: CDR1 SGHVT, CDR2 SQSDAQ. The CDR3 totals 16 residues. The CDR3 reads CASSLRGHQRPYEQYF. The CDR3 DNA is TGTGCCAGCAGCTTGCGGGGGCACCAGCGCCCTTACGAGCAGTACTTC.

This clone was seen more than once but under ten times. CDR3 residues: CASSISTGLNTEAFF. Here the CDR3 DNA reads TGTGCCAGTAGTATTTCGACAGGTTTGAACACTGAAGCTTTCTTT. The rearrangement joins TRBV19 to TRBJ1-1; weak D call: TRBD1 (6 bases). Per germline, CDR1 LNHDA and CDR2 SQIVND (reference sequence). V was clipped by 3 bases and J by 0 bases, with 11 bases between them. This CDR3 contains 15 residues.

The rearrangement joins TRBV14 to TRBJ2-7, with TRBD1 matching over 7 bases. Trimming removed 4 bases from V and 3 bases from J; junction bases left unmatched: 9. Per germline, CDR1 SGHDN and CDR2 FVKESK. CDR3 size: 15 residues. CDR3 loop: CASSRSVDRNYEQYF. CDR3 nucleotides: TGTGCCAGCAGCCGGAGTGTGGACAGGAACTACGAGCAGTACTTC.

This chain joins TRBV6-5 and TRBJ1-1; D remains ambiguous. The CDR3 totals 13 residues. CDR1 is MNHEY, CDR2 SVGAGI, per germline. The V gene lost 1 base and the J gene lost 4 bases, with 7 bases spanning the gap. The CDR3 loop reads CASSYFRGTEAFF. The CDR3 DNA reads TGTGCCAGCAGTTACTTCCGGGGCACTGAAGCTTTCTTT.

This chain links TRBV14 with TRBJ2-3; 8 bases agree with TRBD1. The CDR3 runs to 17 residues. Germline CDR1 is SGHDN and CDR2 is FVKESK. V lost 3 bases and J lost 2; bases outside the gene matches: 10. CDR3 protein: CASSHPPWDRFTDTQYF. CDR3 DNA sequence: TGTGCCAGCAGCCACCCCCCGTGGGACAGGTTCACAGATACGCAGTATTTT.

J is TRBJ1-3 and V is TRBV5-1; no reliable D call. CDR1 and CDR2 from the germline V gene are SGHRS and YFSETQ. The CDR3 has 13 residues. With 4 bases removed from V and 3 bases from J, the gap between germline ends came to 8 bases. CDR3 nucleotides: TGCGCCAGCAGCCCCCTTAATGGAAACACCATATATTTT. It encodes CASSPLNGNTIYF.

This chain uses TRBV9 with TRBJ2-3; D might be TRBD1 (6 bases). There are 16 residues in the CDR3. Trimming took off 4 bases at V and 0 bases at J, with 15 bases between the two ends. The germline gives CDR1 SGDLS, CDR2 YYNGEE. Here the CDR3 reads CASSLPTGHSTDTQYF. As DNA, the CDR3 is TGTGCCAGCAGCTTACCAACAGGGCACAGCACAGATACGCAGTATTTT.

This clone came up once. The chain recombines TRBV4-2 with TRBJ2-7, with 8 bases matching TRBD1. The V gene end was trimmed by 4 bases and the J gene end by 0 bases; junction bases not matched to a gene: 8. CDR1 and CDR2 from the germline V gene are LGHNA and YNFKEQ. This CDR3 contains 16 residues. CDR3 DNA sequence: TGTGCCAGCAGCCCGTCGAGGACAGGGAGCTCCTACGAGCAGTACTTC. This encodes CASSPSRTGSSYEQYF.

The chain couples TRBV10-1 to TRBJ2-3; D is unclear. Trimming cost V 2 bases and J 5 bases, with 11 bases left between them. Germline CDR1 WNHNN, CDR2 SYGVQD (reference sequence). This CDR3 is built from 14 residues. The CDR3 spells CASSETFGKDTQYF. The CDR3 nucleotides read TGCGCCAGCAGTGAGACCTTCGGTAAAGATACGCAGTATTTT.